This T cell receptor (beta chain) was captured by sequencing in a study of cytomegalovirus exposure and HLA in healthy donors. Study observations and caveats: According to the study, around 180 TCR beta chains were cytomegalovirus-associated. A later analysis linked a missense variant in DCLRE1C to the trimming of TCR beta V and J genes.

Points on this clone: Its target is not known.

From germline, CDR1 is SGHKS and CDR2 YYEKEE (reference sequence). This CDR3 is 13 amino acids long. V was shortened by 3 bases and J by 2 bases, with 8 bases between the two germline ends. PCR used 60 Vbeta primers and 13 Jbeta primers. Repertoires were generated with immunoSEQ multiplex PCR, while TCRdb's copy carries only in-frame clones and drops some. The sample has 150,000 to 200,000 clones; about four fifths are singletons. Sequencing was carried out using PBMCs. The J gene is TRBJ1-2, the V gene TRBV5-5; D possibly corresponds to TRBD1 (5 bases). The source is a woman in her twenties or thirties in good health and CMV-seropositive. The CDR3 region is CASSSRANYGYTF. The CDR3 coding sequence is TGTGCCAGCAGCTCCAGGGCCAACTATGGCTACACCTTC.